This T cell receptor (beta chain) was profiled in a study of T cell responses to AZD1222 COVID-19 vaccine. Study outcomes and limitations: Spike-specific TCR repertoires showed rising breadth and depth after two AZD1222 doses.

Trimming left V 1 base short and J 0 bases short, with 9 bases between. Germline V lookup: CDR1 LNHDA, CDR2 SQIVND (reference sequence). This CDR3 is built from 15 residues. Worth noting for this clone: The antigen remains unidentified.

The data were produced by immunoSEQ multiplex PCR, yet TCRdb's version contains in-frame clones alone and is incomplete. This sample yields about 200,000 clones, of which approximately 93% are seen a single time; 1% belongs to the top ten. The specimen comprised peripheral blood, sampled 28 days after the second AZD1222 dose. The chain has TRBV19 and TRBJ1-2; D gene ambiguous. The sequence derives from an adult who received the AZD1222 COVID-19 vaccine. The CDR3 reads CASSIVPATNYGYTF. DNA for the CDR3: TGTGCCAGTAGTATAGTGCCAGCCACTAACTATGGCTACACCTTC.